This T cell receptor beta chain was recovered during a study of regulatory T cells in long-lasting Graves disease. Study-level points and caveats: Newly diagnosed patients had higher TCR diversity than persistent Graves' patients did.

The sample's time point: newly diagnosed GD, antithyroid drugs for less than 3 months. Making the TCR library involved RNA that had been extracted from PBMCs. According to the study, TCR beta libraries were built with iRepertoire HTBI primers and CDR3-region Arm-PCR. TCRdb processed the multiplex PCR reads anew with MiXCR; each CDR3 protein has one entry. The sample yields 400,000 to 450,000 distinct CDR3 sequences, more than 12% seen once. This clonotype was observed at least ten times. Its antigen is not known. The CDR3 is 13 amino acids. V lost 6 bases, J lost 3 bases, and 4 bases stayed unmatched. The germline CDR1 and CDR2 sequences are MDHEN and SYDVKM. The sample was also linked to a second study, of T cells in Graves' hyperthyroidism and ophthalmopathy.

The receptor was isolated from a woman aged 25 to 39 with Graves disease. The sample consisted of peripheral blood mononuclear cells (PBMCs), taken at new diagnosis, from a patient treated with antithyroid drugs. The chain combines TRBV28 with TRBJ2-7; 8 nucleotides align to TRBD2. The CDR3 loop is CASRRGVNYEQYF. The CDR3 region has the DNA TGTGCCAGCAGGCGGGGGGTCAACTACGAGCAGTACTTC.